The 26 T cell receptor beta chains in this list originate from one sample, sequenced in a study of T cell changes during pregnancy in multiple sclerosis. Profiled with immunoSEQ multiplex PCR; TCRdb holds only in-frame clones, not every one. Found here are 55,000 to 70,000 clones, approximately 90% of them singletons; the top ten hold roughly 2.6%. The sample in question was peripheral blood, obtained in the first trimester of pregnancy. The receptors stem from a female donor with multiple sclerosis, enrolled in a pregnancy study.

This clone was counted only a few times. This chain connects TRBV7-3 to TRBJ1-2, with a weak D call TRBD1 (5 bases). This CDR3 comprises 13 residues. Per the germline V gene, CDR1 is SGHTA and CDR2 is FQGTGA. Trimming took 4 bases from V and 8 from J, leaving 14 bases between them. CDR3 residues: CASSSSGLGGYTF. Here the CDR3 DNA reads TGTGCCAGCAGCTCCTCGGGACTGGGGGGCTACACCTTC.

This clone was counted once. This chain links TRBV2 with TRBJ1-1; D gene unclear. Trimming stripped 9 bases from V and 12 bases from J, with 14 bases between. CDR1 and CDR2 from the germline V gene are SNHLY and FYNNEI. The CDR3 contains 10 residues. The DNA for the CDR3 is TGTGCCAGTAGGGAAGTTTTAACTTTCTTT. As protein: CASREVLTFF.

The chain combines TRBV27 with TRBJ1-4; D gene uncertain. CDR1 MNHEY and CDR2 SMNVEV come from the germline V gene (reference sequence). V shed 5 bases and J shed 1 base, with 11 bases lying between them. This CDR3 comprises 15 residues. The CDR3 bases are TGTGCCAGCAGTCTCCGACACGGAACTAATGAAAAACTGTTTTTT. Translation: CASSLRHGTNEKLFF.

The chain recombines TRBV5-6 with TRBJ2-6, with 9 bases aligning to TRBD1. V trimming: 4 bases; J trimming: 0 bases; junction bases outside the gene matches: 2. The CDR3 consists of 16 residues. Germline values: CDR1 SGHDT, CDR2 YYEEEE. CDR3: CASSVQGASGANVLTF. CDR3 in DNA: TGTGCCAGCAGCGTACAGGGGGCCTCTGGGGCCAACGTCCTGACTTTC.

This chain connects TRBV27 to TRBJ1-1; 7 bases fit TRBD1. CDR3 length: 14 amino acids. Germline V lookup: CDR1 MNHEY, CDR2 SMNVEV (reference sequence). V lost 5 bases, J lost 0 bases, and 3 bases stayed unmatched. CDR3 sequence (DNA): TGTGCCAGCAGTGTACAGGGGATGAACACTGAAGCTTTCTTT. It is translated as CASSVQGMNTEAFF.

The chain combines TRBV19 with TRBJ1-1; D unresolved. V shed 6 bases and J shed 5 bases, with 16 bases lying between them. CDR1 LNHDA and CDR2 SQIVND come from the germline V gene (reference sequence). This CDR3 region has 14 residues. CDR3 DNA: TGTGCCAGTAGCGCCCTAGCCGCCACTACTGAAGCTTTCTTT. Translated, it gives CASSALAATTEAFF.

This chain joins TRBV10-3 and TRBJ1-1; D is ambiguous. The CDR3 length is 13 residues. The germline CDR1 and CDR2 sequences are ENHRY and SYGVKD. V was trimmed by 6 bases and J by 1 base, leaving 9 bases between them. In DNA form, the CDR3 reads TGTGCCATCAGGTACGGGGAGAACACTGAAGCTTTCTTT. It is translated as CAIRYGENTEAFF.

This chain connects TRBV19 to TRBJ2-3; 8 bases agree with TRBD2. The V gene's germline CDR1 is LNHDA and CDR2 SQIVND (reference sequence). The CDR3 runs to 17 residues. J gave up 5 bases and V 1 base, and 11 bases lay outside the gene matches. The CDR3 DNA follows: TGTGCCAGTAGTATAGGCCGAAGTACGGGGGGGTTAGATACGCAGTATTTT. This gives the protein CASSIGRSTGGLDTQYF.

This clone came up once. The gene calls are TRBV7-6 and TRBJ2-7, with D hard to call. The CDR3 runs to 13 residues. CDR1 is SGHVS and CDR2 is FNYEAQ in the germline V gene. Trimming took off 5 bases at V and 5 bases at J, with 13 bases between the two ends. The CDR3 reads CASSEQPPHEQYF. The CDR3 bases are TGTGCCAGCAGCGAACAACCCCCGCACGAGCAGTACTTC.

The chain joins TRBV30 to TRBJ1-6, with D unresolved. Germline CDR1 is GTSNPN and CDR2 is SVGIG (reference sequence). V was trimmed by 0 bases and J by 0 bases, leaving 9 bases between them. This CDR3 region has 16 residues. The CDR3 loop reads CAWSVAGLSYNSPLHF. The CDR3 DNA reads TGTGCCTGGAGTGTAGCGGGCCTCTCCTATAATTCACCCCTCCACTTT. Looking up the rest from reference TRBV30 and TRBJ1-6 gives the full variable domain: SQTIHQWPATLVQPVGSPLSLECTVEGTSNPNLYWYRQAAGRGLQLLFYSVGIGQISSEVPQNLSASRPQDRQFILSSKKLLLSDSGFYLCAWSVAGLSYNSPLHFGNGTRLTVT.

V is TRBV5-4 and J is TRBJ1-1, with 10 positions matching TRBD1. Germline V gives CDR1 SGHNT, CDR2 YYREEE (reference sequence). J lost 3 bases, V lost 5 bases, and 7 bases had no gene match. CDR3 length: 15 residues. CDR3 coding DNA: TGTGCCAGCAGGTTAGCCGGGACAGGGGACACTGAAGCTTTCTTT. Protein product: CASRLAGTGDTEAFF.

V and J are TRBV7-6 and TRBJ2-2, with TRBD2 matching 8 bases. The CDR3 is 15 residues long. J was trimmed by 2 bases and V by 5 bases; bases with no gene match: 4. The germline V gene encodes CDR1 SGHVS and CDR2 FNYEAQ. The CDR3 DNA reads as TGTGCCAGCAGCCCAGCGGGAGCCAACACCGGGGAGCTGTTTTTT. This codes for CASSPAGANTGELFF.

This chain links TRBV9 with TRBJ1-2; a weak D match, TRBD1 (5 bases). Germline V gene sequence: CDR1 SGDLS, CDR2 YYNGEE. This CDR3 contains 16 residues. V was cut by 3 bases and J by 3 bases, with 18 bases left in between. CDR3 DNA sequence: TGTGCCAGCAGCGCCTGGGGACTTGGCAATGACTATGGCTACACCTTC. Encoded protein: CASSAWGLGNDYGYTF.

This sequence joins TRBV4-2 and TRBJ2-5; the match to TRBD2 covers 9 bases. The trim removed 0 bases at V and 2 bases at J, leaving 4 bases unmatched. CDR1 and CDR2 from the germline V gene are LGHNA and YNFKEQ. The CDR3 extends over 16 amino acids. CDR3 sequence: CASSQESSGGQETQYF. As DNA, the CDR3 is TGTGCCAGCAGCCAAGAGAGTAGCGGGGGACAAGAGACCCAGTACTTC.

The rearrangement uses TRBV19 and TRBJ2-3, with D perhaps TRBD2 (6 bases). This CDR3 has 15 residues. Germline CDR1 is LNHDA and CDR2 is SQIVND (reference sequence). Trimming pared 3 bases from V and 4 bases from J, leaving 14 bases between. The CDR3 bases are TGTGCCAGTAGTATGGGACTTGGGGGTCCAGATACGCAGTATTTT. It translates to CASSMGLGGPDTQYF.

The V gene is TRBV6-5, the J gene TRBJ1-1, with 7 nucleotides matching TRBD1. The CDR3 totals 14 residues. Germline-derived CDR1 and CDR2 are MNHEY and SVGAGI. V lost 4 bases and J lost 3; bases outside the gene matches: 5. CDR3 residues: CASSLTQGYTEAFF. The CDR3 nucleotides are TGTGCCAGCAGTTTGACACAGGGGTACACTGAAGCTTTCTTT.

The chain is built from TRBV7-2 and TRBJ2-1, with D perhaps TRBD2 (6 bases). The CDR3 totals 14 residues. CDR1 is SGHTA, CDR2 FQGNSA, per germline. Trimming took 5 bases from V and 8 from J, leaving 16 bases between them. The CDR3, as DNA: TGTGCCAGCAGCCGTCCTTATGGGGAGGATGAGCAGTTCTTC. Its translation: CASSRPYGEDEQFF.

The CDR3 region is CASSLIGTGYGYTF. CDR3 DNA: TGTGCCAGCAGTTTGATTGGGACAGGGTATGGCTACACCTTC. This chain links TRBV28 with TRBJ1-2; TRBD1 matches at 9 bases. CDR1 is MDHEN, CDR2 SYDVKM, per germline. The CDR3 contains 14 residues. The J segment lost 5 bases and the V segment lost 3 bases, leaving 4 bases of the junction unmatched.

The chain has TRBV7-2 and TRBJ2-1; D is perhaps TRBD2 (6 bases). The V gene's germline CDR1 is SGHTA and CDR2 FQGNSA. V was clipped by 3 bases and J by 2 bases, with 17 bases between them. The CDR3 has 17 residues. For the CDR3, the DNA is TGTGCCAGCAGCTTCTTGAACGCGGGGCACACCTACAATGAGCAGTTCTTC. This codes for CASSFLNAGHTYNEQFF.

The chain carries TRBV30 and TRBJ2-3, with TRBD2 matching 9 bases. CDR1 is GTSNPN and CDR2 is SVGIG in the germline V gene (reference sequence). With V trimmed by 1 base and J by 4 bases, 6 bases remained unmatched. This CDR3 comprises 15 residues. The CDR3 DNA reads as TGTGCCTGGAGTGGCGCGGGGGGGCCGGCAGATACGCAGTATTTT. As protein: CAWSGAGGPADTQYF.

This clone has only one observation. The chain employs TRBV6-5 and TRBJ1-1; 10 bases align to TRBD1. The CDR3 runs to 13 residues. Germline loops: CDR1 MNHEY, CDR2 SVGAGI. J lost 7 bases, V lost 5 bases, and 4 bases had no gene match. In DNA form, the CDR3 reads TGTGCCAGCAGTAACAGGGACAGGGGTGAAGCTTTCTTT. It codes for CASSNRDRGEAFF.

This sequence joins TRBV5-5 and TRBJ2-7; D is possibly TRBD1 (7 bases). This CDR3 has 14 residues. The germline V gene has CDR1 SGHKS and CDR2 YYEKEE (reference sequence). Trimming pared 0 bases from V and 5 bases from J, leaving 12 bases between. The CDR3 DNA follows: TGTGCCAGCAGCTTGGCGGCAGGGGGGAACGAGCAGTACTTC. It encodes CASSLAAGGNEQYF.

This sequence joins TRBV6-4 and TRBJ2-5, with D perhaps TRBD1 (5 bases). The CDR3 totals 15 residues. Trimming took 0 bases from V and 1 from J, leaving 9 bases between them. Germline CDR1 reads MRHNA; CDR2 reads SNTAGT. CDR3: CASSDSAGRQETQYF. The CDR3 DNA sequence: TGTGCCAGCAGTGACTCGGCAGGGCGCCAAGAGACCCAGTACTTC.

The chain uses TRBV6-1 and TRBJ2-3, with 8 bases that match TRBD1. CDR1 is MNHNS and CDR2 is SASEGT in the germline V gene. The V gene end was trimmed by 7 bases and the J gene end by 0 bases; junction bases not matched to a gene: 6. This CDR3 region has 15 residues. The CDR3 bases are TGTGCCAGCACCCGCGGGACAGGAAGCACAGATACGCAGTATTTT. Protein product: CASTRGTGSTDTQYF.

This chain joins TRBV21-1 and TRBJ2-5; whether TRBD1, the table's D call, matches the DNA was not checked. TRBV21-1 is recorded as a pseudogene. There are 15 residues in the CDR3. This chain's CDR3 is CASSKRLGSFETQYF. CDR3 nucleotide sequence: TGTGCCAGCAGCAAACGTTTGGGCTCTTTTGAGACCCAGTACTTC.

The chain has TRBV7-8 and TRBJ2-1; the D gene is possibly TRBD2 (5 bases). The CDR3 contains 13 residues. With 5 bases removed from V and 7 bases from J, the gap between germline ends came to 12 bases. Germline CDR1 and CDR2: SGHVS and FQNEAQ. The CDR3 DNA is TGTGCCAGCAGCCCATCCGGGGTAAATGAGCAGTTCTTC. Its protein product is CASSPSGVNEQFF.